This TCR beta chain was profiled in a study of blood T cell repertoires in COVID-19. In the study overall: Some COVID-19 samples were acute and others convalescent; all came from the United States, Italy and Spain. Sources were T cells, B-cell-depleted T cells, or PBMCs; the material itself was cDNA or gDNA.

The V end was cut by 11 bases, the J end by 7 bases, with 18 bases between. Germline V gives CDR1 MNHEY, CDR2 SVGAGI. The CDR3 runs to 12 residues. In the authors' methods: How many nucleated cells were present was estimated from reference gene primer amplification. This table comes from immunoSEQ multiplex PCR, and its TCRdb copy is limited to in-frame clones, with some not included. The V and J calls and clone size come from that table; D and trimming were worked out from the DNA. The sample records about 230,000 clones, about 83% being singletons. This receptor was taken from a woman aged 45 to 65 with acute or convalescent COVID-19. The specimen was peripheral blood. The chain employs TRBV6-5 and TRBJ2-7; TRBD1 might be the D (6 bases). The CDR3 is CASKGVRGEQYF. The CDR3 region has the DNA TGTGCCTCAAAGGGGGTTCGGGGAGAGCAGTACTTC.